This T cell receptor (beta chain) derives from a study of control samples from healthy donors and cancer patients. TCRdb's table, derived via immunoSEQ multiplex PCR, lists solely in-frame clones and lacks some. The data show around 120,000 clones, about 93% seen once. This clone was recorded once. The receptor's source is a man in his fifties with head and neck cancer. Material: PBMCs.

CDR3: CASSLGGGTHGEQYF. The CDR3 nucleotides are TGTGCCAGCAGCTTGGGGGGGGGCACCCACGGCGAGCAGTACTTC. The gene calls are TRBV7-6 and TRBJ2-7; TRBD2 might be the D (7 bases). Germline assignment: CDR1 SGHVS and CDR2 FNYEAQ. This CDR3 has 15 amino acids. Trimming removed 3 bases from V and 6 bases from J, with 18 bases in between.